Sequencing of this T cell receptor (beta chain) was carried out in a study of naive and memory T cell subsets. Germline V gene data show CDR1 as DFQATT and CDR2 as SNEGSKA (reference sequence). V was shortened by 3 bases and J by 3 bases, with 14 bases between the two germline ends. This CDR3 region has 15 residues. Both TRBC1 and TRBC2 were covered by a beta constant-region primer of two equimolar oligonucleotides. TCRdb fed the UMI-ligation and nested PCR reads into MiXCR, producing one record per CDR3 protein. The table lists under 150,000 distinct CDR3 sequences, about a sixth of them singletons. To note about this clonotype: The antigen is not known.

Study results and limitations: Findings for naive and memory subsets could not be checked against ground truth. Diversity fell and Gini index rose from naive through CM, EM, EMRA.

This sequence joins TRBV20-1 and TRBJ1-4; D is unclear. Sequenced input: naive CD4+ T cells from blood. The receptor was isolated from a human donor in good health. The chain's CDR3 is CSASEENRSNEKLFF. The CDR3 coding sequence is TGCAGTGCTAGTGAGGAGAATAGATCTAATGAAAAACTGTTTTTT.